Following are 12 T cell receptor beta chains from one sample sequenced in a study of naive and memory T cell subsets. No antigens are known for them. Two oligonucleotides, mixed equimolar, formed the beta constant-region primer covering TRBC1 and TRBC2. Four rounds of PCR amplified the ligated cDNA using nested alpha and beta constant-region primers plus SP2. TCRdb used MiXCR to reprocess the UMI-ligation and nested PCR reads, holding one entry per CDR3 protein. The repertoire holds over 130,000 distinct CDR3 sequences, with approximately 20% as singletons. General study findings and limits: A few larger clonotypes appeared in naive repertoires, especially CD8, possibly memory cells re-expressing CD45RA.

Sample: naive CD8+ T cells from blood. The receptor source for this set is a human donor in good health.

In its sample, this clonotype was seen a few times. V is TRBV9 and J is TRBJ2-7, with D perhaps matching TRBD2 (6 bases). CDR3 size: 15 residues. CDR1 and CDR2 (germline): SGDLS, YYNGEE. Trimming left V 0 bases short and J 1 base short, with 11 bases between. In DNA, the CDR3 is TGTGCCAGCAGCGTAGCCGCAGGGACTTCCTACGAGCAGTACTTC. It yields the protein CASSVAAGTSYEQYF.

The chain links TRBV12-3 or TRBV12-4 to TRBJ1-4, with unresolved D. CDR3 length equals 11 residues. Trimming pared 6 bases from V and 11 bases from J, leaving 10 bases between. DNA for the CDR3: TGTGCCAGCAGCAGCGCTGGGAAACTGTTTTTT. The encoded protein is CASSSAGKLFF.

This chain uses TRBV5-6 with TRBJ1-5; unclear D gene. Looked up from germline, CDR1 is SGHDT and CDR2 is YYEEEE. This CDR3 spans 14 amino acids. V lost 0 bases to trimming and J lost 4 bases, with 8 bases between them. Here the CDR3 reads CASSLGQLNQPQHF. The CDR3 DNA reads TGTGCCAGCAGCTTGGGGCAGCTAAATCAGCCCCAGCATTTT.

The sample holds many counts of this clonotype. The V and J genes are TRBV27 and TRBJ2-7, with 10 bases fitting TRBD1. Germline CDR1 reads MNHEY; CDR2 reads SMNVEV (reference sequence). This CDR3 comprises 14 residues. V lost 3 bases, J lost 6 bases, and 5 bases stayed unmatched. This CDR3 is CASSFGQGVGEQYF. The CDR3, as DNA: TGTGCCAGCAGTTTTGGACAGGGGGTCGGCGAGCAGTACTTC.

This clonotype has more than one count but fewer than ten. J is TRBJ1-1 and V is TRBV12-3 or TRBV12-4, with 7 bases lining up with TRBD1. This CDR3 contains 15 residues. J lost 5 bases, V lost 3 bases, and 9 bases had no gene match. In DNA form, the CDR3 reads TGTGCCAGCAGTTTTACAGGGGTCGTTTCGACTGAAGCTTTCTTT. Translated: CASSFTGVVSTEAFF.

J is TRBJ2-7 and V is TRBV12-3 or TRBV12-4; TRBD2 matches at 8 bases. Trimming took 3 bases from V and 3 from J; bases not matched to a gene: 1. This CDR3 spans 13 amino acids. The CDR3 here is CASSFSGNYEQYF. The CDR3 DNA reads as TGTGCCAGCAGTTTTAGCGGGAACTACGAGCAGTACTTC.

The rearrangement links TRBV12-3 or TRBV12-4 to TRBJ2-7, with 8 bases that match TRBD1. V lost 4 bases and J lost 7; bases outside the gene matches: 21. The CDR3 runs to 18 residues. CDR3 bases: TGTGCCAGCAGTTCCCCCCGGGACAGGCACCCCTGGGTGGGTGAGCAGTACTTC. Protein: CASSSPRDRHPWVGEQYF.

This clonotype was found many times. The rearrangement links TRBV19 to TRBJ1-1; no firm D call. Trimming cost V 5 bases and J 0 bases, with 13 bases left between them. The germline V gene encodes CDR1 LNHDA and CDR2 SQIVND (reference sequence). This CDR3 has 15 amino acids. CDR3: CASSSAGELNTEAFF. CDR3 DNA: TGTGCCAGTAGTTCTGCGGGAGAATTGAACACTGAAGCTTTCTTT.

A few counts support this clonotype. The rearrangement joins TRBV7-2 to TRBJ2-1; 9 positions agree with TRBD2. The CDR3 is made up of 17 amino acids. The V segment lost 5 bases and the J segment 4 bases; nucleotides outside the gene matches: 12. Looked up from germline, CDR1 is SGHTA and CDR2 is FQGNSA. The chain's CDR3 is CASSPLPTSGGYNEQFF. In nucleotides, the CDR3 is TGTGCCAGCAGCCCGCTTCCGACTAGCGGTGGGTACAATGAGCAGTTCTTC.

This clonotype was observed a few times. Written as DNA, the CDR3 is TGCGCCAGCAGCTTCACGGGTCTCCAAGAGACCCAGTACTTC. Its protein is CASSFTGLQETQYF. The chain employs TRBV5-1 and TRBJ2-5; unclear D gene. V gave up 2 bases and J gave up 1 base, with 9 bases separating them. This CDR3 comprises 14 residues. Germline V CDR1 and CDR2: SGHRS, YFSETQ.

This chain's CDR3 is CASSTLAGDRETQYF. Written as DNA, the CDR3 is TGTGCCAGCAGCACACTAGCGGGAGATAGGGAGACCCAGTACTTC. This chain links TRBV7-6 with TRBJ2-5; 11 bases are shared with TRBD2. Losses at the gene ends were 5 bases for V and 5 bases for J; bases not matched to a gene: 7. This CDR3 region has 15 residues. The germline V gene has CDR1 SGHVS and CDR2 FNYEAQ.

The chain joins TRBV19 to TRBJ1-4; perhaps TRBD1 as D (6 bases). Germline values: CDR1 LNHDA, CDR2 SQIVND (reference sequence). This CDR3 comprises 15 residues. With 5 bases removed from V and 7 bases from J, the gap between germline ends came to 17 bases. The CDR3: CASSLRTAVGEKLFF. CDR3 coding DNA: TGTGCCAGTAGTTTGAGGACAGCTGTTGGTGAAAAACTGTTTTTT.